The 19 T cell receptor beta chains in this list originate from one sample, sequenced in a study of metastatic and nonmetastatic thyroid tumors. Through MiXCR, TCRdb re-clonotyped the PCR reads. Found here are around 53,000 clones, roughly 22% of them singletons; the top ten hold about 4.1%. Patients had received no treatment of any kind before thyroid surgery. The specimen sequenced was blood. The receptors were sampled from a female donor with papillary thyroid cancer or a benign thyroid nodule (not recorded which). Some clones in this sample may be carry-over from other donors' samples.

The rearrangement joins TRBV27 to TRBJ2-7, with TRBD2 matching 7 bases. CDR1 MNHEY and CDR2 SMNVEV come from the germline V gene (reference sequence). V was clipped by 4 bases and J by 6 bases; unmatched bases: 12. This CDR3 region has 15 residues. The CDR3, as DNA: TGTGCCAGCAGTTCGGTGCGGGAGTGCCTGGGCGAGCAGTACTTC. Its translation: CASSSVRECLGEQYF.

This clone was seen at least ten times. The chain uses TRBV28 and TRBJ2-5; tentatively, D is TRBD1 (5 bases). Germline assignment: CDR1 MDHEN and CDR2 SYDVKM. This CDR3 has 11 amino acids. V was pared by 2 bases and J by 7 bases, with 5 bases between. The CDR3 loop is CASSLRGTQYF. The CDR3 region has the DNA TGTGCCAGCAGTTTAAGGGGGACCCAGTACTTC.

This clone has at least ten counts. This chain uses TRBV24-1 with TRBJ1-2; maybe TRBD1 (6 bases). Germline loops: CDR1 KGHDR, CDR2 SFDVKD. The CDR3 runs 12 residues. With 12 bases removed from V and 4 bases from J, the gap between germline ends came to 14 bases. The CDR3 loop is CAAGQGSYGYTF. The CDR3 region has the DNA TGTGCCGCCGGGCAGGGGAGCTATGGCTACACCTTC.

This clone has a count of ten or more. The chain joins TRBV3-1 to TRBJ2-7; 10 nucleotides align to TRBD1. The germline gives CDR1 LGHDT, CDR2 YNNKEL (reference sequence). This CDR3 spans 14 amino acids. With 3 bases clipped from V and 6 bases from J, the junction kept 5 bases outside the gene matches. The CDR3 DNA sequence: TGTGCCAGCAGCCAGGGACAGGGGATTTTCGAGCAGTACTTC. Amino acid sequence: CASSQGQGIFEQYF.

Turning to this clone: A clone one base away is much larger, so this may be a read error. This chain uses TRBV7-3 with TRBJ1-6; D may be TRBD1 (6 bases). The CDR3 spans 15 residues. CDR1 is SGHTA, CDR2 FQGTGA, per germline. The germline V and J ends were trimmed by 11 bases and 4 bases, with 18 bases remaining between them. The CDR3 nucleotides are TGTGCCGGCAACTCCGGGACACCTTATAATTCACCCCTCCACTTT. Its protein is CAGNSGTPYNSPLHF.

This sequence joins TRBV5-1 and TRBJ2-3; 10 bases fit TRBD2. CDR1 SGHRS and CDR2 YFSETQ come from the germline V gene. The CDR3 spans 17 residues. V gave up 0 bases and J gave up 5 bases; unmatched junction bases: 9. Here the CDR3 DNA reads TGCGCCAGCAGCTTGGGGGTTAGCGGGAGGTCCGGAGATACGCAGTATTTT. Protein product: CASSLGVSGRSGDTQYF.

In this sample, this clone turned up many times. The V gene is TRBV20-1, the J gene TRBJ2-1, with 7 bases identical to TRBD2. J was trimmed by 7 bases and V by 4 bases; bases with no gene match: 7. The CDR3 runs to 13 residues. Germline V lookup: CDR1 DFQATT, CDR2 SNEGSKA (reference sequence). For the CDR3, the DNA is TGCAGTGCTACTAGCGGTAATAATAATGAGCAGTTCTTC. As protein: CSATSGNNNEQFF.

This clone has a count of ten or more. The DNA of the CDR3 is TGTGCCAGCAGGCTTCTGATGCAGGGGTCTGGGGCCAACGTCCTGACTTTC. Encoded protein: CASRLLMQGSGANVLTF. The chain combines TRBV6-1 with TRBJ2-6; D is perhaps TRBD1 (6 bases). This CDR3 spans 17 amino acids. Germline V gene sequence: CDR1 MNHNS, CDR2 SASEGT. V lost 6 bases, J lost 1 base, and 16 bases lay in between.

Worth noting for this clone: A much larger clonotype is one base distant, so this may be a read error. The sample carries other DNA sequences with the same CDR3. The chain combines TRBV18 with TRBJ1-1; no clear D. The CDR3 sequence is 13 residues long. The germline CDR1 and CDR2 sequences are KGHSH and LQKENI. CDR3 DNA sequence: TGTGCCAGCCCACCATCCGGGGATGGCGAAGCTTTCTTT. It specifies CASPPSGDGEAFF.

The chain carries TRBV20-1 and TRBJ2-1; 9 bases match TRBD2. The CDR3 is made up of 14 amino acids. The V and J ends lost 5 bases and 8 bases, in that order; junction bases with no gene match: 10. The germline V gene has CDR1 DFQATT and CDR2 SNEGSKA (reference sequence). The CDR3 here is CSAGGTSLSDEQFF. The CDR3 region has the DNA TGCAGTGCTGGGGGGACTAGCTTGAGCGATGAGCAGTTCTTC.

This clone was seen many times. The V gene is TRBV27, the J gene TRBJ2-2; D not certain. With 3 bases removed from V and 6 bases from J, the gap between germline ends came to 11 bases. Germline V CDR1 and CDR2: MNHEY, SMNVEV (reference sequence). This CDR3 comprises 14 residues. The CDR3 bases are TGTGCCAGCAGTTTCGGGCAGATTCCCGGGGAGCTGTTTTTT. Its protein is CASSFGQIPGELFF.

Comments on this clone: Since a much larger clone is just one base distant, this may be a read error. V is TRBV13 and J is TRBJ2-3; D is unclear. V was shortened by 5 bases and J by 5 bases, with 14 bases between the two germline ends. CDR3 length equals 14 residues. Germline assignment: CDR1 PRHDT and CDR2 FYEKMQ (reference sequence). The CDR3 nucleotides read TGTGCCAGCAGCCTTCAGGTGGCGCAAGATACGCAGTATTTT. The encoded protein is CASSLQVAQDTQYF.

This clone has a count of ten or more. The V gene is TRBV14, the J gene TRBJ2-2; D remains unclear. The CDR3 length is 11 residues. Germline V gene data show CDR1 as SGHDN and CDR2 as FVKESK. Trimming removed 3 bases from V and 10 bases from J, with 6 bases in between. Written as DNA, the CDR3 is TGTGCCAGCAGCCAGGCGGCGGAGCTGTTTTTT. Protein sequence: CASSQAAELFF. Looking up the rest from reference TRBV14 and TRBJ2-2 gives the full variable domain: EAGVTQFPSHSVIEKGQTVTLRCDPISGHDNLYWYRRVMGKEIKFLLHFVKESKQDESGMPNNRFLAERTGGTYSTLKVQPAELEDSGVYFCASSQAAELFFGEGSRLTVL.

This clone was counted at least ten times. The chain is built from TRBV18 and TRBJ2-3; tentative D call: TRBD2 (5 bases). Germline V gene sequence: CDR1 KGHSH, CDR2 LQKENI. The germline V and J ends were trimmed by 6 bases and 6 bases, with 10 bases remaining between them. The CDR3 length is 12 residues. The CDR3 sequence is CASSQRTDTQYF. CDR3 sequence (DNA): TGTGCCAGCTCGCAGAGGACTGATACGCAGTATTTT.

The sample holds many counts of this clone. The V and J genes are TRBV12-3 or TRBV12-4 and TRBJ2-2, with TRBD1 identical over 10 bases. This CDR3 region has 17 residues. The ends lost 6 bases at V and 6 bases at J; junction bases unmatched: 13. The CDR3 reads CASRTGTGETTSGELFF. CDR3 DNA sequence: TGTGCCAGCAGGACCGGGACAGGGGAAACCACCTCCGGGGAGCTGTTTTTT.

This clone has a count of ten or more. The V call is TRBV7-3, the J call TRBJ1-1, with no clear D. The CDR3 consists of 12 residues. Deletions cut 3 bases from V and 11 bases from J, with 13 bases between. Germline V gene lookup returns CDR1 SGHTA and CDR2 FQGTGA. The CDR3: CASSLRHEPAFF. As DNA, the CDR3 is TGTGCCAGCAGCTTGAGACATGAACCTGCTTTCTTT.

About this clone: A much larger clone differs from this one at a single base, so this may be a read error. This rearrangement joins TRBV2 to TRBJ2-7; tentatively, D is TRBD1 or TRBD2 (5 bases each). Germline CDR1 is SNHLY and CDR2 is FYNNEI. V was cut by 6 bases and J by 10 bases, with 22 bases left in between. The CDR3 has 14 amino acids. The chain's CDR3 is CASRLIWGRSDQYF. The CDR3 DNA reads TGTGCCAGCAGATTGATTTGGGGCCGTAGCGATCAGTACTTC.

This clone showed up many times. The chain recombines TRBV2 with TRBJ1-1, with 8 bases that match TRBD1. V was clipped by 10 bases and J by 0 bases; unmatched bases: 13. CDR3 length equals 16 residues. Germline V gene data show CDR1 as SNHLY and CDR2 as FYNNEI. CDR3: CANLGQGTFMNTEAFF. The CDR3 coding sequence is TGTGCCAACCTAGGACAGGGAACCTTTATGAACACTGAAGCTTTCTTT.

This clone appeared many times. V is TRBV28 and J is TRBJ2-7; 10 bases are a match to TRBD2. Germline CDR1 is MDHEN and CDR2 is SYDVKM. After removal of 6 bases from V and 6 bases from J, the junction contained 20 bases not matched to a gene. The CDR3 loop spans 18 amino acids. The CDR3 reads CASSSRAHGAGGFVEQYF. CDR3 DNA sequence: TGTGCCAGCAGCTCCAGGGCCCATGGAGCGGGAGGGTTTGTCGAGCAGTACTTC.